The 29 T cell receptor beta chains given below trace back to one sample, sequenced in a study of blood T cell repertoires in COVID-19. Data came from immunoSEQ multiplex PCR; TCRdb stores just in-frame clones and leaves some out. The sample contains 65,000 to 70,000 clones, around 81% of which appear only once. Sequencing was done on a sample of peripheral blood. The receptor source for this set is a woman aged 60-75 years with acute or convalescent COVID-19.

The chain combines TRBV7-2 with TRBJ1-1; TRBD1 might be the D (6 bases). V dropped 1 base and J dropped 5 bases, with 11 bases sitting between them. CDR1 and CDR2 (germline): SGHTA, FQGNSA. CDR3 length equals 14 residues. The CDR3 DNA reads TGTGCCAGCAGCTTAGTCCCAGGGGTAACTGAAGCTTTCTTT. Encoded protein: CASSLVPGVTEAFF.

The chain links TRBV5-6 to TRBJ1-4; a weak D match, TRBD1 (5 bases). CDR1 is SGHDT, CDR2 YYEEEE, per germline. This CDR3 is built from 16 residues. V gave up 0 bases and J gave up 8 bases, with 17 bases separating them. The CDR3 DNA is TGTGCCAGCAGCTTGGCCTTGGGGACCGGGAGCGAAAAACTGTTTTTT. Its protein is CASSLALGTGSEKLFF.

This chain uses TRBV24-1 with TRBJ2-2; possibly TRBD1 for D (7 bases). Germline V gives CDR1 KGHDR, CDR2 SFDVKD. V dropped 1 base and J dropped 6 bases, with 14 bases sitting between them. The CDR3 is 16 residues long. The DNA of the CDR3 is TGTGCCACCAGTGATTTTCCCCAGGGGGGCCCCGGGGAGCTGTTTTTT. It codes for CATSDFPQGGPGELFF.

The CDR3 reads CASSTQTGGYTF. The CDR3 nucleotides read TGTGCCAGCAGTACCCAGACAGGTGGCTACACCTTC. The V and J genes are TRBV6-5 and TRBJ1-2; a possible D gene is TRBD1 (6 bases). CDR1 is MNHEY and CDR2 is SVGAGI in the germline V gene. The CDR3 contains 12 residues. Trimming took 5 bases from V and 7 from J, leaving 11 bases between them.

The J gene is TRBJ1-1, the V gene TRBV10-3; D may be TRBD1 (5 bases). The germline CDR1 and CDR2 sequences are ENHRY and SYGVKD. This CDR3 region has 14 residues. The V end was cut by 2 bases, the J end by 1 base, with 8 bases between. CDR3 nucleotides: TGTGCCATCAGTGAGGGGGCGCGGAACACTGAAGCTTTCTTT. As protein: CAISEGARNTEAFF.

The rearrangement uses TRBV6-1 and TRBJ2-2; the D gene is possibly TRBD1 (6 bases). Germline CDR1 MNHNS, CDR2 SASEGT. The V gene lost 3 bases and the J gene lost 7 bases, with 15 bases spanning the gap. The CDR3 length is 15 residues. The CDR3 region is CASSEQQGTGGELFF. CDR3 bases: TGTGCCAGCAGTGAGCAACAGGGAACGGGCGGGGAGCTGTTTTTT.

CDR3 sequence reads: CASSADRAVEAFF. CDR3 sequence (DNA): TGCGCCAGCAGCGCTGACAGGGCGGTTGAAGCTTTCTTT. The V gene is TRBV5-1, the J gene TRBJ1-1, with 7 bases identical to TRBD1. This CDR3 is 13 amino acids long. The V segment lost 4 bases and the J segment 7 bases; nucleotides outside the gene matches: 7. Germline CDR1 is SGHRS and CDR2 is YFSETQ.

This chain joins TRBV19 and TRBJ2-2; 15 bases are shared with TRBD2. Per the germline V gene, CDR1 is LNHDA and CDR2 is SQIVND (reference sequence). The CDR3 has 17 residues. V shed 6 bases, J shed 2 bases, and the junction held 4 bases outside the gene matches. This CDR3 reads CASSRGLAGGNTGELFF. In DNA form, the CDR3 reads TGTGCCAGTAGCCGGGGACTAGCGGGGGGTAACACCGGGGAGCTGTTTTTT.

The chain recombines TRBV4-1 with TRBJ1-2, with D perhaps TRBD1 (5 bases). Germline V CDR1 and CDR2: MGHRA, YSYEKL. CDR3 length: 14 amino acids. With 0 bases removed from V and 8 bases from J, the gap between germline ends came to 13 bases. The CDR3 sequence: CASSQERQSTGYTF. CDR3 DNA: TGCGCCAGCAGCCAAGAGAGACAGTCTACAGGCTACACCTTC.

This chain joins TRBV5-5 and TRBJ1-1; unclear D gene. Trimming took off 3 bases at V and 0 bases at J, with 15 bases between the two ends. The CDR3 has 16 amino acids. Germline V gene data show CDR1 as SGHKS and CDR2 as YYEKEE (reference sequence). DNA for the CDR3: TGTGCCAGCAGCTATAGCCCGAATAGAGTGAACACTGAAGCTTTCTTT. This sequence encodes CASSYSPNRVNTEAFF.

This clone was counted between two and nine times. This chain joins TRBV3-1 (or the pseudogene TRBV3-2) and TRBJ2-3; tentative D call: TRBD2 (6 bases). V lost 1 base to trimming and J lost 4 bases, with 21 bases between them. The CDR3 sequence is 18 residues long. The germline V gene encodes CDR1 LGHDT and CDR2 YNNKEL (reference sequence). Here the CDR3 DNA reads TGTGCCAGCAGCCAAGTCCGGTGGGTAGCGGCCCTCGCAGATACGCAGTATTTT. This gives the protein CASSQVRWVAALADTQYF.

The chain is built from TRBV27 and TRBJ2-7; no clear D gene. Trimming stripped 4 bases from V and 7 bases from J, with 14 bases between. From germline, CDR1 is MNHEY and CDR2 SMNVEV (reference sequence). The CDR3 is 13 amino acids. The CDR3 bases are TGTGCCAGCAGTTCCTTGCGGATCGAGGAGCAGTACTTC. It is translated as CASSSLRIEEQYF.

The chain employs TRBV25-1 and TRBJ1-6; possible D gene TRBD1, 5 bases. This CDR3 spans 15 amino acids. The V gene lost 1 base and the J gene lost 9 bases, with 13 bases spanning the gap. The germline V gene has CDR1 MGHDK and CDR2 SYGVNS. The CDR3 loop is CASSESGERGSPLHF. Here the CDR3 DNA reads TGTGCCAGCAGTGAATCGGGGGAGCGTGGTTCACCCCTCCACTTT.

The genes are TRBV5-1 and TRBJ1-1; TRBD1 is a possible D gene (6 bases). Between the trimmed V and J ends, which lost 4 bases and 2 bases, there was a span of 12 bases. The CDR3 sequence is 14 residues long. From germline, CDR1 is SGHRS and CDR2 YFSETQ. This CDR3 is CASSQDSYNTEAFF. In DNA, the CDR3 is TGCGCCAGCAGCCAGGACAGCTATAACACTGAAGCTTTCTTT.

The gene calls are TRBV5-1 and TRBJ2-2; D possibly corresponds to TRBD2 (7 bases). The CDR3 sequence is 16 residues long. V lost 4 bases and J lost 4, with 17 bases in between. Germline V gene data show CDR1 as SGHRS and CDR2 as YFSETQ. DNA for the CDR3: TGCGCCAGCAGCGACGGGCGGGGGCTGGGCACCGGGGAGCTGTTTTTT. As protein: CASSDGRGLGTGELFF.

This chain links TRBV5-4 with TRBJ1-1; TRBD1 is a possible D gene (6 bases). Germline CDR1 reads SGHNT; CDR2 reads YYREEE (reference sequence). Trimming stripped 0 bases from V and 5 bases from J, with 8 bases between. The CDR3 contains 13 residues. CDR3 residues: CASSLDRETEAFF. DNA of the CDR3: TGTGCCAGCAGCTTGGACAGGGAGACTGAAGCTTTCTTT.

The chain links TRBV6-4 to TRBJ1-1, with 10 bases identical to TRBD1. Germline CDR1 reads MRHNA; CDR2 reads SNTAGT. With V trimmed by 4 bases and J by 1 base, 9 bases remained unmatched. CDR3 length: 17 amino acids. In nucleotides, the CDR3 is TGTGCCAGCAGTGGCCCCCGACAGGGGGCCTCGAACACTGAAGCTTTCTTT. The encoded protein is CASSGPRQGASNTEAFF.

The V call is TRBV18, the J call TRBJ1-3; 7 nucleotides agree with TRBD1. The germline V gene encodes CDR1 KGHSH and CDR2 LQKENI. V shed 2 bases, J shed 1 base, and the junction held 29 bases outside the gene matches. This CDR3 has 24 residues. The CDR3 DNA follows: TGTGCCAGCTCACCATCGTCTTCGTCGCAACTAATACAGGGGTCTACTTATTCTGGAAACACCATATATTTT. It yields the protein CASSPSSSSQLIQGSTYSGNTIYF.

The gene calls are TRBV24-1 and TRBJ1-6; D is ambiguous. The germline CDR1 and CDR2 sequences are KGHDR and SFDVKD. The CDR3 extends over 15 amino acids. Trimming removed 8 bases from V and 7 bases from J, with 17 bases in between. The chain's CDR3 is CATTPPRERNSPLHF. In nucleotides, the CDR3 is TGTGCCACCACCCCGCCGAGGGAGCGGAATTCACCCCTCCACTTT.

There are a few counts of this clone. V usage is TRBV3-1 (or the pseudogene TRBV3-2) and J usage is TRBJ2-3; 15 nucleotides match TRBD2. This CDR3 has 17 residues. The germline gives CDR1 LGHDT, CDR2 YNNKEL (reference sequence). Trimming took 4 bases from V and 4 from J; bases not matched to a gene: 6. The CDR3 is CASSPRRTSGGADTQYF. DNA of the CDR3: TGTGCCAGCAGCCCACGACGGACTAGCGGGGGGGCAGATACGCAGTATTTT.

The chain has TRBV2 and TRBJ1-6; 7 positions agree with TRBD1. Germline values: CDR1 SNHLY, CDR2 FYNNEI. This CDR3 is built from 14 residues. V was pared by 3 bases and J by 10 bases, with 6 bases of the junction left unmatched. The CDR3 DNA follows: TGTGCCAGCAGTGACCGGACAGGCGGCTCACCCCTCCACTTT. Translating it yields CASSDRTGGSPLHF.

In its sample, this clone was seen once. The chain couples TRBV4-2 to TRBJ1-2; 10 nucleotides align to TRBD1. V dropped 0 bases and J dropped 5; count of bases not matched to a gene: 9. Germline V gives CDR1 LGHNA, CDR2 YNFKEQ. The CDR3 is made up of 17 amino acids. The chain's CDR3 is CASSQDWGTGANYGYTF. In DNA form, the CDR3 reads TGTGCCAGCAGCCAAGATTGGGGGACAGGGGCCAATTATGGCTACACCTTC.

The CDR3 coding sequence is TGTGCCAGCAGTTACTCGCCAATTACTAGCACAGATACGCAGTATTTT. Its protein product is CASSYSPITSTDTQYF. V usage is TRBV6-5 and J usage is TRBJ2-3; no definite D call. This CDR3 comprises 16 residues. Germline V gene sequence: CDR1 MNHEY, CDR2 SVGAGI. V was clipped by 0 bases and J by 0 bases, with 10 bases between them.

V gene TRBV6-5 combines with J gene TRBJ2-7; the D is unclear. The CDR3 is 13 residues long. The V and J ends lost 7 bases and 0 bases respectively, with 10 bases between them. Germline V gene sequence: CDR1 MNHEY, CDR2 SVGAGI. This CDR3 reads CASNQVSSYEQYF. The CDR3 DNA reads as TGTGCCAGCAACCAGGTGAGCTCCTACGAGCAGTACTTC.

The rearrangement links TRBV7-2 to TRBJ2-7, with 7 nucleotides matching TRBD2. CDR3 length: 15 amino acids. V shed 1 base, J shed 4 bases, and the junction held 7 bases outside the gene matches. The germline V gene encodes CDR1 SGHTA and CDR2 FQGNSA. CDR3 amino acids: CASSLDFGTTYEQYF. CDR3 in DNA: TGTGCCAGCAGCTTAGATTTCGGGACTACTTACGAGCAGTACTTC.

The chain is built from TRBV7-6 and TRBJ2-5; 7 nucleotides align to TRBD1. The CDR3 is 13 residues long. Germline CDR1 and CDR2: SGHVS and FNYEAQ. Trimming took 5 bases from V and 4 from J; bases not matched to a gene: 4. The DNA of the CDR3 is TGTGCCAGCAGCGACAGGGTGGGAGAGACCCAGTACTTC. It specifies CASSDRVGETQYF.

This chain connects TRBV3-1 (or the pseudogene TRBV3-2) to TRBJ1-2; D not resolved. Germline V gene data show CDR1 as LGHDT and CDR2 as YNNKEL (reference sequence). The CDR3 length is 11 residues. Trimming took 0 bases from V and 7 from J, leaving 3 bases between them. CDR3 in amino acids: CASSQDSGYTF. DNA for the CDR3: TGTGCCAGCAGCCAAGATAGTGGCTACACCTTC.

The rearrangement links TRBV7-2 to TRBJ2-4, with TRBD2 identical over 8 bases. The V and J ends lost 1 base and 0 bases, in that order; junction bases with no gene match: 2. Germline CDR1 is SGHTA and CDR2 is FQGNSA. The CDR3 is 16 amino acids. The CDR3 coding sequence is TGTGCCAGCAGCTTAGAGGCGGGGGGAGCCAAAAACATTCAGTACTTC. Translating gives CASSLEAGGAKNIQYF.

J is TRBJ2-7 and V is TRBV29-1; 9 positions agree with TRBD1. This CDR3 contains 17 residues. Trimming removed 0 bases from V and 1 base from J; junction bases left unmatched: 10. Germline V gene sequence: CDR1 SQVTM, CDR2 ANQGSEA. The CDR3: CSVEDRSWTGVSYEQYF. CDR3 bases: TGCAGCGTTGAAGATCGATCTTGGACAGGGGTATCCTACGAGCAGTACTTC.